The TCR beta chain described here comes from a study of cytotoxic CD8 clonotypes in ibrutinib-treated CLL. Study-level information: Of a cohort that held roughly eleven relapsed/refractory and around 14 treatment-naive patients, roughly 18 were IGHV unmutated. Notes on the study in general: Clonality went up at ibrutinib response and then declined back toward baseline at progression. Once treatment began, public clonotypes, which were uncommon, contracted or stayed stable.

Libraries were prepared by immunoSEQ multiplex PCR; TCRdb keeps only in-frame clonotypes and omits some of them. Of some 200,000 clones listed, just under 80% were seen once; the top ten hold more than 9.5%. In the case of this clone: Antigen unknown.

CDR3 length equals 15 residues. Germline V gene sequence: CDR1 MDHEN, CDR2 SYDVKM. Unmatched junction bases numbered 8, after V lost 5 bases and J lost 6 bases. This TCR came from a human donor with chronic lymphocytic leukemia. Specimen: PBMCs, collected after 12 months of ibrutinib treatment. The rearrangement joins TRBV28 to TRBJ2-1, with 9 bases matching TRBD2. The CDR3 is CASSIAGVRLNEQFF. The CDR3 DNA follows: TGTGCCAGCAGTATAGCGGGAGTAAGGCTCAATGAGCAGTTCTTC.